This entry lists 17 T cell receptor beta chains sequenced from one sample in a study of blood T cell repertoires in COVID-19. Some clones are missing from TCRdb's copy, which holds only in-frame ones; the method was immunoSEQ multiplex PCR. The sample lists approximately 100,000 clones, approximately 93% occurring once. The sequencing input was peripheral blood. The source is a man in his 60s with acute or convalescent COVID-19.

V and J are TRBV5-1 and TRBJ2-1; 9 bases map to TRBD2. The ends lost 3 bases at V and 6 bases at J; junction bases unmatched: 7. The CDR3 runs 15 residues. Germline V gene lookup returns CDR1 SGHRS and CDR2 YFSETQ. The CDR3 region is CASSSPGTSINEQFF. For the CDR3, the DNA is TGCGCCAGCAGCTCCCCCGGGACTAGCATCAATGAGCAGTTCTTC.

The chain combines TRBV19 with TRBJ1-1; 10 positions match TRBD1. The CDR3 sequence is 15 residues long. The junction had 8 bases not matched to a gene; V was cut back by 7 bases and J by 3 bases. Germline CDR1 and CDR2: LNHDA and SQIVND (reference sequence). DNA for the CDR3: TGTGCCAGTAAGAAGGACAGGGGGATGGACACTGAAGCTTTCTTT. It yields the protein CASKKDRGMDTEAFF. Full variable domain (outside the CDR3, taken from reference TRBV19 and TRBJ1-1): DGGITQSPKYLFRKEGQNVTLSCEQNLNHDAMYWYRQDPGQGLRLIYYSQIVNDFQKGDIAEGYSVSREKKESFPLTVTSAQKNPTAFYLCASKKDRGMDTEAFFGQGTRLTVV.

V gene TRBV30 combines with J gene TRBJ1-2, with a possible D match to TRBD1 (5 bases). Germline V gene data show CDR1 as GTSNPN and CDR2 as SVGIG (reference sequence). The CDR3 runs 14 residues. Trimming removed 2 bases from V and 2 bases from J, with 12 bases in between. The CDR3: CAWSQGRANYGYTF. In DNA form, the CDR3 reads TGTGCCTGGAGTCAGGGCAGGGCGAACTATGGCTACACCTTC.

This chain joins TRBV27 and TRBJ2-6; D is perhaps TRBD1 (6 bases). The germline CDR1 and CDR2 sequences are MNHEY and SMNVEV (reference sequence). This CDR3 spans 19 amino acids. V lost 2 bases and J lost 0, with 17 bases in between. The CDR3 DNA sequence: TGTGCCAGCAGTTTAAGGGGCGGACAGTTCAGCTCTGGGGCCAACGTCCTGACTTTC. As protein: CASSLRGGQFSSGANVLTF.

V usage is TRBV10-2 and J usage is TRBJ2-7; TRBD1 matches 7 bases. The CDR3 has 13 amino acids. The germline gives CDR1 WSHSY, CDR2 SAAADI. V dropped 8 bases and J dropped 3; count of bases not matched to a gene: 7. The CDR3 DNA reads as TGCGCCAGCGGCCGCGACAGGGACTACGAGCAGTACTTC. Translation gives CASGRDRDYEQYF.

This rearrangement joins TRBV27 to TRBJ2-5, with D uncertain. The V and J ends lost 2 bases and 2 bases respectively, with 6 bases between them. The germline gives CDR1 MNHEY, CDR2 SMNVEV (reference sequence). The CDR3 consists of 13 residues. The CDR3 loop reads CASSLSRQETQYF. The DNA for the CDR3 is TGTGCCAGCAGTTTAAGCAGGCAAGAGACCCAGTACTTC.

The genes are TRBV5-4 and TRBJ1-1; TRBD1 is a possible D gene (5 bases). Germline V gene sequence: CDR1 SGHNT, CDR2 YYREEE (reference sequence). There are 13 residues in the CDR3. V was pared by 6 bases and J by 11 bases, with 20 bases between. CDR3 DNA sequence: TGTGCCAGCACCGCGGGGGGTGAAGGTGGGGCTTTCTTT. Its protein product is CASTAGGEGGAFF.

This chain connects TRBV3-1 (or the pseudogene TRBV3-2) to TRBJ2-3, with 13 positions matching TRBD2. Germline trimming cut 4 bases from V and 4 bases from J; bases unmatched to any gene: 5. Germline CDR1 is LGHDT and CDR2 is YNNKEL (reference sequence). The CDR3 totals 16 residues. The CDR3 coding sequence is TGTGCCAGCAGCCCATCCGGACTAGCGGGAGCAGATACGCAGTATTTT. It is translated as CASSPSGLAGADTQYF.

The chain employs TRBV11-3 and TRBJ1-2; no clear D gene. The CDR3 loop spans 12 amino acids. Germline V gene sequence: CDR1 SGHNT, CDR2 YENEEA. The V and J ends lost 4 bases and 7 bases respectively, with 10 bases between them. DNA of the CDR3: TGTGCCAGCAGCTCCGTAGGAGGTGGCTACACCTTC. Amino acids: CASSSVGGGYTF.

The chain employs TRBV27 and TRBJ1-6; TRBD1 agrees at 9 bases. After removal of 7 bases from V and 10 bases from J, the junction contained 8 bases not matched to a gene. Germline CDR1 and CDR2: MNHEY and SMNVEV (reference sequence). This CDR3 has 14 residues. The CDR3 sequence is CASTRGQGESPLHF. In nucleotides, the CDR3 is TGTGCCAGCACCCGGGGACAGGGTGAATCACCCCTCCACTTT.

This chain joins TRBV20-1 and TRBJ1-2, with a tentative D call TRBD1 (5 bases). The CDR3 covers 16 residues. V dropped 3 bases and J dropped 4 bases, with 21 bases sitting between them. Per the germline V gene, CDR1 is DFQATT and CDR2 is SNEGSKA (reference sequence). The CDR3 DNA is TGCAGTGCTAGTTACCTCCCCGCAGGGCCGTTCTATGGCTACACCTTC. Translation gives CSASYLPAGPFYGYTF.

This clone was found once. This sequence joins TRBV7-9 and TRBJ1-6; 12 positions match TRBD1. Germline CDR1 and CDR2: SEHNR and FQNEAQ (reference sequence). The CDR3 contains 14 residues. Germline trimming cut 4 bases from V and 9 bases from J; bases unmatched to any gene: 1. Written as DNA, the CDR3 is TGTGCCAGCAGCTCGGGACAGGGGGCTTCACCCCTCCACTTT. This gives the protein CASSSGQGASPLHF.

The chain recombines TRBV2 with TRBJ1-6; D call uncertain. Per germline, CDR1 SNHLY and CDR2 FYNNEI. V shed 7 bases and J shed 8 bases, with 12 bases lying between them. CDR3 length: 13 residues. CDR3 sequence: CASTPVRDSPLHF. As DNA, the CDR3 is TGTGCCAGCACCCCGGTACGGGATTCACCCCTCCACTTT.

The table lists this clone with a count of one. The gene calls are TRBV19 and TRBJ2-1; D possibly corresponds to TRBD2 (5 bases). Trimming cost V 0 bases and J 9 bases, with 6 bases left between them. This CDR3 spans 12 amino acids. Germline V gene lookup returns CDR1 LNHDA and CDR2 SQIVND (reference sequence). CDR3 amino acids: CASSIDEGEQFF. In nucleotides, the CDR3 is TGTGCCAGTAGTATAGATGAGGGTGAGCAGTTCTTC.

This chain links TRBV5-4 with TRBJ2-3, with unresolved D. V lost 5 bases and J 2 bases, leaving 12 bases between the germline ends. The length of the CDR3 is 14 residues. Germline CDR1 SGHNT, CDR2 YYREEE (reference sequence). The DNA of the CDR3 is TGTGCCAGCAGGTCGGAGAGGCCCACAGATACGCAGTATTTT. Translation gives CASRSERPTDTQYF. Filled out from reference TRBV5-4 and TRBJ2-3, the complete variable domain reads ETGVTQSPTHLIKTRGQQVTLRCSSQSGHNTVSWYQQALGQGPQFIFQYYREEENGRGNFPPRFSGLQFPNYSSELNVNALELDDSALYLCASRSERPTDTQYFGPGTRLTVL.

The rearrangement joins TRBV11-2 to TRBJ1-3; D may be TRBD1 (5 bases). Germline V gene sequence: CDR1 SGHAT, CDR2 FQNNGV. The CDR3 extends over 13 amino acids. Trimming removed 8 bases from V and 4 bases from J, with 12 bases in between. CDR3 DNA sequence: TGTGCCAGCGGAGGGGCACGGGGAAACACCATATATTTT. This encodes CASGGARGNTIYF.

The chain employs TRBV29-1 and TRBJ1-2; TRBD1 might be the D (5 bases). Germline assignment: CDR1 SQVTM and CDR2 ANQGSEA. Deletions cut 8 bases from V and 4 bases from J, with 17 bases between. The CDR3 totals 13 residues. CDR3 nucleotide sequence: TGCAGCTTCGCCCGGGGGGAGGGCTATGGCTACACCTTC. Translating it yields CSFARGEGYGYTF.